The clone carrying this T cell receptor (beta chain) has a single count. As yet, its antigen is unknown. These data originate in a study of T cell responses to AZD1222 COVID-19 vaccine. Sequenced by immunoSEQ multiplex PCR; TCRdb stores in-frame clones only, minus some. Among around 100,000 clones, about 93% were seen once, and the ten largest hold under 2.5%. Notes on the study in general: As reported, nearly half of all spike-specific TCRs target variant regions that are unmutated. Clonal diversity may have been underestimated, and the donors were mostly white British, with more females than males.

Sequences were derived from peripheral blood, sampled on day 0 of AZD1222 vaccination. The clonotype was recovered from an adult in good health.

This CDR3 reads CASSYGGNQPQHF. DNA for the CDR3: TGTGCCAGCAGTTACGGGGGGAATCAGCCCCAGCATTTT. The chain is built from TRBV6-5 and TRBJ1-5; weak D call: TRBD1 (5 bases). The germline V gene has CDR1 MNHEY and CDR2 SVGAGI. V was trimmed by 2 bases and J by 4 bases, leaving 6 bases between them. The CDR3 contains 13 residues.